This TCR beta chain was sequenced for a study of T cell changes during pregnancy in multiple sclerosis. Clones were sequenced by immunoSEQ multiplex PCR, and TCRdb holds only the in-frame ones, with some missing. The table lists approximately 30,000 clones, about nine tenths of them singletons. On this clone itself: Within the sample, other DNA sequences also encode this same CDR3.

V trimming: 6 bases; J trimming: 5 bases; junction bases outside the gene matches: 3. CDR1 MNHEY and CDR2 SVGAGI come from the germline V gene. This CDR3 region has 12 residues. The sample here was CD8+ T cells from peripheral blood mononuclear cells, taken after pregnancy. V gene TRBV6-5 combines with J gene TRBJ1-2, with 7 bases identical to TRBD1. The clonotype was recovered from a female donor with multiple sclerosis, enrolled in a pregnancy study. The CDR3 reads CASRGQAYGYTF. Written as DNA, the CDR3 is TGTGCCAGCAGAGGACAGGCGTATGGCTACACCTTC.